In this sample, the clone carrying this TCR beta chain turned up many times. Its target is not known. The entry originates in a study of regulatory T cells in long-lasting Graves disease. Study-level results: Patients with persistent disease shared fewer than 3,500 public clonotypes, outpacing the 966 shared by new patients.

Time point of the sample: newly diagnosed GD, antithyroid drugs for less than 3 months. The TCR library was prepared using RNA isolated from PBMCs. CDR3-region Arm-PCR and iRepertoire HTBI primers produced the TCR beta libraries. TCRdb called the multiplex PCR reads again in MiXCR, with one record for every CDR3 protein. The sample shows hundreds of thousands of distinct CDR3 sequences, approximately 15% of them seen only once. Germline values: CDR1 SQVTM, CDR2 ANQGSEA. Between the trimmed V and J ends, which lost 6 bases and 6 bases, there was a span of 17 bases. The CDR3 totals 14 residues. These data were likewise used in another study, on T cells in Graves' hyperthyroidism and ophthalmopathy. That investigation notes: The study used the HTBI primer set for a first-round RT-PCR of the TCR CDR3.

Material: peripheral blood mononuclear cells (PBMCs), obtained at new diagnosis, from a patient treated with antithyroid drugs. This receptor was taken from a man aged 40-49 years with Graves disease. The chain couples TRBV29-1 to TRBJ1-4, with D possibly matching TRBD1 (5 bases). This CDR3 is CSVAWSGRHEKLFF. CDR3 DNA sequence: TGCAGCGTGGCCTGGTCGGGACGGCATGAAAAACTGTTTTTT.